Below, 9 T cell receptor beta chains from the same sample are listed, as sequenced in a study of early T cells in non-severe SARS-CoV-2 infection. TCRdb reprocessed the 5' RACE reads with MiXCR, giving one entry per CDR3 protein. Here the sample spans more than 50,000 distinct CDR3 sequences, around an eighth being singletons. This sample comprised whole blood, obtained at baseline. All receptors come from an adult who was a healthcare worker with PCR-confirmed SARS-CoV-2 infection or an uninfected control (not recorded which).

On this clonotype itself: A much larger clone is a single base away; this may be a read error. The rearrangement uses TRBV27 and TRBJ1-1, with D perhaps matching TRBD1 (5 bases). The CDR3 sequence is 13 residues long. Germline V gives CDR1 MNHEY, CDR2 SMNVEV (reference sequence). Here the CDR3 reads CVSSFLQTAEAFF. The DNA for the CDR3 is TGTGTCAGCAGTTTTCTCCAGACAGCTGAAGCTTTCTTT.

This clonotype was seen at least ten times. The chain is built from TRBV20-1 and TRBJ1-2; D is ambiguous. The CDR3 spans 12 residues. With 6 bases removed from V and 0 bases from J, the gap between germline ends came to 8 bases. Looked up from germline, CDR1 is DFQATT and CDR2 is SNEGSKA (reference sequence). The CDR3 reads CSAYAANYGYTF. The CDR3 DNA sequence: TGCAGTGCCTATGCCGCTAACTATGGCTACACCTTC.

The chain is built from TRBV20-1 and TRBJ1-2, with D possibly matching TRBD1 (5 bases). Germline assignment: CDR1 DFQATT and CDR2 SNEGSKA (reference sequence). V was clipped by 3 bases and J by 1 base, with 18 bases between them. This CDR3 is built from 16 residues. The chain's CDR3 is CSARRTRAGSNYGYTF. CDR3 nucleotides: TGCAGTGCTAGGAGGACACGGGCAGGGAGTAACTATGGCTACACCTTC.

This clonotype has ten or more counts. This rearrangement joins TRBV4-2 to TRBJ1-1; D perhaps matches TRBD1 (5 bases). CDR1 is LGHNA and CDR2 is YNFKEQ in the germline V gene. The CDR3 contains 13 residues. V lost 8 bases and J 5 bases, leaving 15 bases between the germline ends. The CDR3 protein is CASGYSRATEAFF. The DNA for the CDR3 is TGTGCCAGCGGATATTCCAGGGCTACTGAAGCTTTCTTT.

The chain combines TRBV10-3 with TRBJ2-1; the D gene is possibly TRBD2 (6 bases). The CDR3 runs 13 residues. Germline V gene data show CDR1 as ENHRY and CDR2 as SYGVKD. Trimming removed 2 bases from V and 8 bases from J, with 10 bases in between. The CDR3 region is CAISERDSDEQFF. The CDR3 bases are TGTGCCATCAGTGAGCGGGACTCAGATGAGCAGTTCTTC.

At least ten counts were recorded for this clonotype. The chain couples TRBV12-5 to TRBJ2-7; 9 nucleotides align to TRBD1. CDR3 length: 14 residues. With 7 bases clipped from V and 2 bases from J, the junction kept 6 bases outside the gene matches. From germline, CDR1 is LGHNT and CDR2 FRNRAP. The CDR3 sequence: CASAPDRGPYEQYF. The CDR3 bases are TGTGCTAGTGCCCCGGACAGGGGCCCCTACGAGCAGTACTTC.

The gene calls are TRBV7-2 and TRBJ2-3; TRBD2 matches 7 bases. CDR3 length equals 14 residues. V lost 2 bases and J lost 3; bases outside the gene matches: 2. Per germline, CDR1 SGHTA and CDR2 FQGNSA. This CDR3 reads CASSLLLATDTQYF. In nucleotides, the CDR3 is TGTGCCAGCAGCTTACTACTAGCGACAGATACGCAGTATTTT. The full variable domain, with the rest looked up from reference TRBV7-2 and TRBJ2-3, is GAGVSQSPSNKVTEKGKDVELRCDPISGHTALYWYRQSLGQGLEFLIYFQGNSAPDKSGLPSDRFSAERTGGSVSTLTIQRTQQEDSAVYLCASSLLLATDTQYFGPGTRLTVL.

This chain uses TRBV3-1 with TRBJ2-5; D call uncertain. V was shortened by 5 bases and J by 0 bases, with 10 bases between the two germline ends. The germline CDR1 and CDR2 sequences are LGHDT and YNNKEL (reference sequence). The CDR3 spans 14 residues. The CDR3 protein is CASSITPYQETQYF. CDR3 sequence (DNA): TGTGCCAGCAGCATAACCCCGTACCAAGAGACCCAGTACTTC.

The gene calls are TRBV10-3 and TRBJ2-7; the D is unclear. The germline V gene has CDR1 ENHRY and CDR2 SYGVKD. V was cut by 8 bases and J by 0 bases, with 11 bases left in between. This CDR3 has 13 amino acids. The CDR3 loop reads CAILGESSYEQYF. The DNA for the CDR3 is TGTGCCATCCTGGGCGAGTCCTCCTACGAGCAGTACTTC.